Sequencing of this T cell receptor beta chain was carried out in a study of sequential checkpoint blockade in melanoma. Study at large: First-line arms were nivolumab then ipilimumab, or the reverse, randomized 1:1.

The germline V gene encodes CDR1 SGHDT and CDR2 YYEEEE. V shed 5 bases and J shed 10 bases, with 18 bases lying between them. This CDR3 spans 13 amino acids. Sample treatment: randomized to nivolumab then ipilimumab (arm A) or the reverse (arm B). Sequencing was performed with immunoSEQ multiplex PCR; in TCRdb, only in-frame clones are kept and a portion is missing. The sample contains around 30,000 clones, less than 85% of which appear only once. The chain joins TRBV5-6 to TRBJ1-1, with a possible D match to TRBD1 (5 bases). The clonotype comes from a human donor with melanoma. The sample consisted of CD8+ T cells sorted from blood (inferred from file names), taken from a patient given nivolumab and ipilimumab in sequence. CDR3 protein: CASRKGGTLVAFF. CDR3 DNA: TGTGCCAGCAGGAAGGGAGGGACCTTGGTAGCTTTCTTT.